This is a list of T cell receptor beta chains from one sample in a study of tumor-infiltrating lymphocytes in primary liver carcinoma. TCRdb re-called the multiplex PCR reads through MiXCR, storing one row per CDR3 protein. This table has 80,000 or so distinct CDR3 sequences, about two thirds appearing once. The source material was liver tumor tissue from sampling region 4. The receptors stem from a woman aged 60-75 years with primary liver carcinoma and hepatitis B virus infection. CDR3s include the opening cysteine and the closing phenylalanine or tryptophan.

j_gene: TRBJ2-2; v_gene: TRBV29-1; CDR3aa: CSVIPSGRASGELFF
j_gene: TRBJ2-2; v_gene: TRBV30; CDR3aa: CAWSRPQTSGVTGELFF
j_gene: TRBJ1-1; v_gene: TRBV6-5; CDR3aa: CASRPRQGAQTTVAFF
j_gene: TRBJ2-1; v_gene: TRBV28; CDR3aa: CASSLWGEGNNEQFF
j_gene: TRBJ1-4; v_gene: TRBV12-3/TRBV12-4; CDR3aa: CASRDLPTDEKLFF
j_gene: TRBJ2-7; v_gene: TRBV28; CDR3aa: CASRSNRALPYEQYF
j_gene: TRBJ2-3; v_gene: TRBV6-1; CDR3aa: CATRQGGDTDTQCF
j_gene: TRBJ1-2; v_gene: TRBV5-1; CDR3aa: CASSLVFRQSDGYTF
j_gene: TRBJ1-2; v_gene: TRBV6-1; CDR3aa: CVSSEMPNYGYAF
j_gene: TRBJ2-7; v_gene: TRBV10-3; CDR3aa: CAISESLGQGGGEQYF
j_gene: TRBJ1-4; v_gene: TRBV7-6; CDR3aa: CASSLSTGTNEKLFF
j_gene: TRBJ2-1; v_gene: TRBV29-1; CDR3aa: CSVEPTGFGNEQFF
j_gene: TRBJ2-5; v_gene: TRBV4-2; CDR3aa: CASSQTGTRNVAETQYF
j_gene: TRBJ1-2; v_gene: TRBV11-2; CDR3aa: CVSTLNRGFYGYTF
j_gene: TRBJ1-5; v_gene: TRBV20-1; CDR3aa: CSARGHSNQPQHF
j_gene: TRBJ2-7; v_gene: TRBV4-1; CDR3aa: CASSQAIDRGAYGQYF
j_gene: TRBJ2-3; v_gene: TRBV6-5; CDR3aa: CVSSYKPWGSGIDTQYF
j_gene: TRBJ2-7; v_gene: TRBV29-1; CDR3aa: CSVAGLAGVSAYEQYF
j_gene: TRBJ2-2; v_gene: TRBV6-1; CDR3aa: CVRSEGDLYTGELFF
j_gene: TRBJ2-7; v_gene: TRBV6-6; CDR3aa: CASTLTSGYEHYF